This T cell receptor (beta chain) derives from a study of control samples from healthy donors and cancer patients. Sequencing was performed with immunoSEQ multiplex PCR; in TCRdb, only in-frame clones are kept and a portion is missing. Among 100,000 to 150,000 clones listed, 85% to 95% were seen once. The sample holds one count of this clone. Specimen: PBMCs. The sequence derives from a man aged 80 or over with head and neck cancer.

Written as DNA, the CDR3 is TGCGCCAGCAGCCCCGCCAGTGGGGGGCGCACAGATACGCAGTATTTT. This translates into CASSPASGGRTDTQYF. J is TRBJ2-3 and V is TRBV5-1; D tentatively fits TRBD1 or TRBD2 (6 bases each). Germline V CDR1 and CDR2: SGHRS, YFSETQ. The CDR3 loop spans 16 amino acids. With 4 bases removed from V and 1 base from J, the gap between germline ends came to 16 bases.